Listed below are T cell receptor beta chains from one sample, sequenced in a study of blood T cells in healthy people across ages. TCRdb reprocessed the 5' RACE reads via MiXCR and lists one record per CDR3 protein. The sample lists 1.5 million to 2 million distinct CDR3 sequences, less than 50% seen once, with over 2% in the top ten. The sample comprised blood. Source of these receptors: a woman aged 40 to 49 in good health. Both conserved end residues are part of each CDR3. Fields, in order: clone size, J gene, CDR3 length, D gene, V gene, CDR3 DNA, CDR3 protein. D genes are given only for firm matches. Some rows have no size entry. The others give once, few or many, or a class for an expanded clone.

>.|TRBJ2-1|15|.|TRBV11-2
TGTGCCAGCAGCCCAGGGGGGGCCGCCTACAATGAGCAGTTCTTC
CASSPGGAAYNEQFF
>few|TRBJ2-7|13|.|TRBV7-2
TGTGCCAGCAGCTGGGGGGCCCCATACGAGCAGTACTTC
CASSWGAPYEQYF
>.|TRBJ2-1|14|TRBD2|TRBV7-9
TGTGCCAGCAGCTTCACTAGCGGATACAATGAGCAGTTCTTC
CASSFTSGYNEQFF
>.|TRBJ1-6|15|TRBD1|TRBV4-2
TGTGCCAGCAGCCAAGAGACAGGGGCGAATTCACCCCTCCACTTT
CASSQETGANSPLHF
>.|TRBJ1-5|13|.|TRBV15
TGTGCCACCACGGGACGGTACAATCAGCCCCAGCATTTT
CATTGRYNQPQHF
>few|TRBJ2-3|16|TRBD2|TRBV25-1
TGTGCCAGCAGTGATCTGACTAGCGGGGTTTCAGATACGCAGTATTTT
CASSDLTSGVSDTQYF
>.|TRBJ2-1|17|TRBD2|TRBV13
TGTGCCAGCAGCTTAGGCCGGACTAGCGGGGCCTACAATGAGCAGTTCTTC
CASSLGRTSGAYNEQFF
>few|TRBJ2-7|16|.|TRBV7-2
TGTGCCAGCAGCTTCCGACGAGCCCCCGGTGGCAGCGAGCAGTACTTC
CASSFRRAPGGSEQYF
>.|TRBJ2-3|13|.|TRBV2
TGTGCCAGCAGTGACCCATCGCCAGATACGCAGTATTTT
CASSDPSPDTQYF
>.|TRBJ2-3|16|TRBD2|TRBV7-2
TGTGCCAGCATCGTAGCGGGGGGGCACTCTTCAGATACGCAGTATTTT
CASIVAGGHSSDTQYF
>once|TRBJ2-7|14|TRBD2|TRBV6-1
TGTGCCAGCAGGACTAGCGGGGGCGACCACGAGCAGTACTTC
CASRTSGGDHEQYF
>.|TRBJ2-5|16|TRBD2|TRBV3-1
TGTGCCAGCAGCCAACAACCGACTAGCGGGGGCCCGAGCCAGTACTTC
CASSQQPTSGGPSQYF
>.|TRBJ2-3|14|TRBD1|TRBV29-1
TGCAGCGTTGCGACAGGGGGTGGTGCAGATACGCAGTATTTT
CSVATGGGADTQYF
>.|TRBJ2-1|15|.|TRBV29-1
TGCGGCGTTGAAGACCCTAGCTACTCCTACAATGAGCAGTTCTTC
CGVEDPSYSYNEQFF
>.|TRBJ2-7|14|.|TRBV5-1
TGCGCCAGCAGCCCTGTAGGCACCAACTACGAGCAGTACTTC
CASSPVGTNYEQYF
>once|TRBJ2-3|15|TRBD1|TRBV18
TGTGCCAGCTCACCACCGACAGGGGTAGGAGATACGCAGTATTTT
CASSPPTGVGDTQYF
>.|TRBJ2-7|12|.|TRBV28
TGTGCCAGCAGTGCCGTCACCTACGAGCAGTACTTC
CASSAVTYEQYF
>few|TRBJ2-6|14|.|TRBV11-2
TGTGCCAGCAGCTTTACGGCTGGGGCCAACGTCCTGACTTTC
CASSFTAGANVLTF
>.|TRBJ2-7|15|.|TRBV28
TGTGCCAGCAGTTTTCCTAGAATTGGAGGCTACGAGCAGTACTTC
CASSFPRIGGYEQYF
>.|TRBJ2-3|17|TRBD2|TRBV10-3
TGTGCCATCAGTGAGTCCGGGCCTAGCGGGGTCACAGATACGCAGTATTTT
CAISESGPSGVTDTQYF
>few|TRBJ1-6|15|.|TRBV5-1
TGCGCCAGCAGCTTGGATCTGGGTGATAATTCACCCCTCCACTTT
CASSLDLGDNSPLHF
>.|TRBJ2-7|14|TRBD1|TRBV28
TGTGCCAGCAGTCCAGGGGGCAATTACTACGAGCAGTACTTC
CASSPGGNYYEQYF
>.|TRBJ2-7|17|.|TRBV4-1
TGCGCCAGCAGCTCCAGGAACGCAGGAAATTTCTTCTACGAGCAGTACTTC
CASSSRNAGNFFYEQYF
>.|TRBJ2-7|14|TRBD1|TRBV29-1
TGCAGCGTCATCCGGGACAGGGCTAACTACGAGCAGTACTTC
CSVIRDRANYEQYF
>once|TRBJ1-2|16|.|TRBV28
TGTGCCAGCAGTTTTAACCCCAGCAAACCTAACTATGGCTACACCTTC
CASSFNPSKPNYGYTF
>.|TRBJ2-7|13|TRBD1|TRBV15
TGTGCCACCAGCAAGAGGGGGCAGCACGAGCAGTACTTC
CATSKRGQHEQYF
>.|TRBJ2-5|15|.|TRBV28
TGTGCCAGCAGTCAACGCTATCAAGGGGATGAGACCCAGTACTTC
CASSQRYQGDETQYF
>.|TRBJ1-6|14|TRBD1|TRBV10-3
TGTGCCATCAGGGGCGCGGGACAGAATTCACCCCTCCACTTT
CAIRGAGQNSPLHF
>.|TRBJ1-1|14|.|TRBV20-1
TGCAGTGCTCCTCTTAGGGGTGTTAACACTGAAGCTTTCTTT
CSAPLRGVNTEAFF
>.|TRBJ2-3|18|TRBD1|TRBV9
TGTGCCGGCAGCGTAGGGGACAGGGGAGGAGGACTCACAGATACGCAGTATTTT
CAGSVGDRGGGLTDTQYF
>.|TRBJ1-5|16|.|TRBV6-1
TGTGCCAGCAGTGAAGCGACCGGGCGCAGCAATCAGCCCCAGCATTTT
CASSEATGRSNQPQHF
>.|TRBJ2-1|15|TRBD2|TRBV7-2
TGTGCCAGCAGCTTAGAAGCGGGGGGGCCAAGGGAGCAGTTCTTC
CASSLEAGGPREQFF
>.|TRBJ1-2|15|.|TRBV4-1
TGCGCCAGCAGCCAAGGAGCGGGAGCCCTCCCAGGCTACACCTTC
CASSQGAGALPGYTF
>few|TRBJ2-3|17|.|TRBV10-3
TGTGCCATCAGTCGAGTATGGGGCGGCGTCAACACAGATACGCAGTATTTT
CAISRVWGGVNTDTQYF
>.|TRBJ2-3|14|.|TRBV12-3/TRBV12-4
TGTGCCAGCAAAGGACAGTTAGTCGTTGATACGCAGTATTTT
CASKGQLVVDTQYF
>.|TRBJ2-2|14|.|TRBV19
TGTGCCAGTAGTCACAGGACGAACACCGGGGAGCTGTTTTTT
CASSHRTNTGELFF
>.|TRBJ1-2|18|TRBD1|TRBV4-3
TGCGCCAGCAGCCAAGTATCCCAGGGACAGGATTTTTTTTATGGCTACACCTTC
CASSQVSQGQDFFYGYTF
>.|TRBJ1-6|14|TRBD1|TRBV7-9
TGTGCCAGCAGCGCAGACAGGGGTTATTCACCCCTCCACTTT
CASSADRGYSPLHF
>.|TRBJ2-3|15|.|TRBV20-1
TGCAGTGCTGACAGACCGACTCCTAGCACAGATACGCAGTATTTT
CSADRPTPSTDTQYF
>.|TRBJ2-3|14|.|TRBV9
TGTGCCAGCAGCGCCGTAACTAGCACAGATACGCAGTATTTT
CASSAVTSTDTQYF
>few|TRBJ2-6|16|.|TRBV7-2
TGTGCCAGCAGCTTAGCTAAACTAAGGGGGGCCAACGTCCTGACTTTC
CASSLAKLRGANVLTF
>.|TRBJ2-5|15|.|TRBV7-2
TGTGCCAGCAGCTCGGCTAAGCGGACCCAAGAGACCCAGTACTTC
CASSSAKRTQETQYF
>.|TRBJ1-4|14|.|TRBV4-3
TGCGCCAGCAGCCAAGAGGGGTTTAATGAAAAACTGTTTTTT
CASSQEGFNEKLFF
>.|TRBJ1-2|12|.|TRBV28
TGTGCCAGCAGTTTCGCTAGGCAAGCTTACACCTTC
CASSFARQAYTF
>.|TRBJ2-7|15|TRBD1|TRBV20-1
TGCAGTGCTAGGCGACAGGGGGCCGAAACCTACGAGCAGTACTTC
CSARRQGAETYEQYF
>.|TRBJ2-7|14|TRBD1|TRBV18
TGTGCCAGCTCACCGCAGGGGGCTTTCTACGAGCAGTACTTC
CASSPQGAFYEQYF
>.|TRBJ2-7|16|TRBD1|TRBV4-3
TGCGCCAGCGCCGCCGGACAGGGGGCTTCCTACAATGAGCAGTACTTC
CASAAGQGASYNEQYF
>few|TRBJ1-2|16|.|TRBV4-2
TGTGCCAGCAGGGATCTTGGACAGTTTCCCAACTATGGCTACACCTTC
CASRDLGQFPNYGYTF
>.|TRBJ2-7|15|TRBD1|TRBV28
TGTGCCAGCAGCGAACCCCAGGGACAGACCTACGAGCGGTACTTC
CASSEPQGQTYERYF
>.|TRBJ1-1|15|.|TRBV6-5
TGTGCCAGCACCACCTGGGACGGAACGAACACTGAAGCTTTCTTT
CASTTWDGTNTEAFF
>few|TRBJ2-4|16|.|TRBV7-2
TGTGCCAGCAGCGTTCGGGGCGGGTTGGTCCAAAACATTCAGTACTTC
CASSVRGGLVQNIQYF
>few|TRBJ2-7|12|.|TRBV27
TGTGCCAGTGGGACCCAGACCTACGAGCAGTACTTC
CASGTQTYEQYF
>.|TRBJ2-1|15|.|TRBV12-3/TRBV12-4
TGTGCCAGCACCAATAGCCGGGGGTTCCACAATGAGCAGTTCTTC
CASTNSRGFHNEQFF
>.|TRBJ2-3|23|TRBD2|TRBV3-1
TGTGCCAGCAGCCAAGAGGTCGACTCGGGACTAGCGGGGGGCCCCCCTAGCACAGATACGCAGTATTTT
CASSQEVDSGLAGGPPSTDTQYF
>.|TRBJ1-4|13|.|TRBV12-3/TRBV12-4
TGTGCCAGCAGTTTCGCGGGAACTGAAAAACTGTTTTTT
CASSFAGTEKLFF